The 24 T cell receptor beta chains below were found in one sample sequenced in a study of cytomegalovirus exposure and HLA in healthy donors. PCR was performed using 60 Vbeta and 13 Jbeta primers. Sequenced by immunoSEQ multiplex PCR; TCRdb stores in-frame clones only, minus some. The sample consists of 100,000 to 120,000 clones, 67% of them appearing once. The material sequenced was PBMCs. Receptors originate from a man between 18 and 35 years old in good health and CMV-seropositive.

The CDR3 here is CASSPGARSNSPLHF. The DNA for the CDR3 is TGTGCCAGCAGTCCTGGGGCCAGGTCCAATTCACCCCTCCACTTT. The J gene is TRBJ1-6, the V gene TRBV28, with D tentatively TRBD1 (5 bases). Germline-derived CDR1 and CDR2 are MDHEN and SYDVKM. The V gene lost 5 bases and the J gene lost 7 bases, with 15 bases spanning the gap. The CDR3 is made up of 15 amino acids.

The chain carries TRBV7-9 and TRBJ2-7, with D tentatively TRBD2 (6 bases). CDR1 is SEHNR, CDR2 FQNEAQ, per germline (reference sequence). CDR3 length: 16 amino acids. Trimming pared 5 bases from V and 0 bases from J, leaving 17 bases between. In DNA form, the CDR3 reads TGTGCCAGCAGCCGTGGGGGGAAGACAGTCTCCTACGAGCAGTACTTC. It codes for CASSRGGKTVSYEQYF.

The CDR3: CASSLVTGNTDTQYF. CDR3 DNA sequence: TGCGCCAGCAGCTTGGTAACAGGGAACACAGATACGCAGTATTTT. This chain links TRBV5-1 with TRBJ2-3, with D perhaps matching TRBD1 (6 bases). Germline V CDR1 and CDR2: SGHRS, YFSETQ. The CDR3 extends over 15 amino acids. V shed 0 bases and J shed 2 bases, with 10 bases lying between them.

This clone was seen a few times. This chain links TRBV15 with TRBJ2-7; TRBD1 is a possible D gene (5 bases). Trimming took 4 bases from V and 6 from J, leaving 10 bases between them. The germline V gene encodes CDR1 LNHNV and CDR2 YYDKDF (reference sequence). This CDR3 is 12 amino acids long. The CDR3 loop reads CATSTSGIEQYV. CDR3 nucleotides: TGTGCCACCAGCACCTCAGGGATCGAGCAGTACGTC.

The chain couples TRBV7-2 to TRBJ2-3; 10 bases line up with TRBD2. CDR3 size: 16 residues. After removal of 1 base from V and 4 bases from J, the junction contained 5 bases not matched to a gene. Germline V gene data show CDR1 as SGHTA and CDR2 as FQGNSA. The chain's CDR3 is CASSLVSGGAPDTQYF. CDR3 DNA sequence: TGTGCCAGCAGCTTAGTCAGCGGGGGGGCCCCAGATACGCAGTATTTT.

J is TRBJ1-6 and V is TRBV7-2, with no clear D. Germline values: CDR1 SGHTA, CDR2 FQGNSA. V lost 1 base and J 7 bases, leaving 11 bases between the germline ends. The CDR3 is 15 amino acids. Here the CDR3 reads CASSLGSRENSPLHF. The CDR3 DNA reads TGTGCCAGCAGCTTAGGGAGCCGGGAAAATTCACCCCTCCACTTT.

The rearrangement uses TRBV6-5 and TRBJ1-1, with a tentative D call TRBD1 (6 bases). CDR1 is MNHEY and CDR2 is SVGAGI in the germline V gene. Between the trimmed V and J ends, which lost 7 bases and 10 bases, there was a span of 16 bases. The CDR3 has 12 residues. CDR3 loop: CASTPGGGRAFF. CDR3 coding DNA: TGTGCCAGCACCCCGGGAGGGGGTCGAGCTTTCTTT.

This sequence joins TRBV6-5 and TRBJ2-3; TRBD2 matches 8 bases. This CDR3 contains 16 residues. Germline CDR1 MNHEY, CDR2 SVGAGI. V shed 4 bases and J 6 bases; nucleotides not matched to a gene: 12. CDR3 amino acids: CASSSRGGHLPDTQYF. CDR3 DNA: TGTGCCAGCAGTTCACGGGGGGGGCACTTACCCGATACGCAGTATTTT.

V usage is TRBV28 and J usage is TRBJ1-2; 9 bases map to TRBD1. Germline V gives CDR1 MDHEN, CDR2 SYDVKM. This CDR3 spans 15 amino acids. V lost 5 bases and J lost 2; bases outside the gene matches: 6. The CDR3 DNA reads TGTGCCAGCAGTCGAGACAGGGGGGGAAACTATGGCTACACCTTC. Encoded protein: CASSRDRGGNYGYTF.

This clone occurred a few times. This rearrangement joins TRBV6-5 to TRBJ1-4; TRBD1 aligns across 7 bases. Germline assignment: CDR1 MNHEY and CDR2 SVGAGI. With 5 bases clipped from V and 1 base from J, the junction kept 4 bases outside the gene matches. The CDR3 sequence is 15 residues long. CDR3 region: CASSIGGRTNEKLFF. The DNA for the CDR3 is TGTGCCAGCAGTATAGGGGGCCGAACTAATGAAAAACTGTTTTTT.

The chain carries TRBV5-5 and TRBJ2-2, with D perhaps matching TRBD2 (6 bases). The CDR3 is 14 amino acids. The germline V gene has CDR1 SGHKS and CDR2 YYEKEE (reference sequence). V lost 4 bases and J 3 bases, leaving 10 bases between the germline ends. CDR3 nucleotides: TGTGCCAGCAGCGCCGGGACTTACACCGGGGAGCTGTTTTTT. Its translation is CASSAGTYTGELFF. The variable domain in full, completed from reference TRBV5-5 and TRBJ2-2, reads DAGVTQSPTHLIKTRGQQVTLRCSPISGHKSVSWYQQVLGQGPQFIFQYYEKEERGRGNFPDRFSARQFPNYSSELNVNALLLGDSALYLCASSAGTYTGELFFGEGSRLTVL.

This clone has more than one count but fewer than ten. The chain recombines TRBV5-5 with TRBJ2-3; 9 bases line up with TRBD2. Per germline, CDR1 SGHKS and CDR2 YYEKEE (reference sequence). This CDR3 is 17 amino acids long. V lost 1 base and J lost 1; bases outside the gene matches: 7. The CDR3 sequence: CASSLSSGGTRTDTQYF. In nucleotides, the CDR3 is TGTGCCAGCAGCTTGTCGAGCGGGGGGACCCGCACAGATACGCAGTATTTT.

Only a few counts were recorded for this clone. In DNA, the CDR3 is TGTGCCATCAGGGACTACAGGGGGGCTGAAGCTTTCTTT. Translated: CAIRDYRGAEAFF. The chain joins TRBV10-3 to TRBJ1-1; 8 nucleotides align to TRBD1. The CDR3 spans 13 residues. J was trimmed by 6 bases and V by 6 bases; bases with no gene match: 6. Germline V gene sequence: CDR1 ENHRY, CDR2 SYGVKD.

Regarding this clone: One end of the junction varies from germline; a read error may be responsible. The J gene is TRBJ1-5, the V gene TRBV2; D possibly corresponds to TRBD1 (5 bases). Germline loops: CDR1 SNHLY, CDR2 FYNNEI. The CDR3 runs to 13 residues. The CDR3 here is CASSESGARVVYF. CDR3 DNA sequence: TGTGCCAGCAGTGAGTCGGGCGCCAGGGTTGTGTATTTT.

In this sample, this clone turned up once. The chain recombines TRBV5-4 with TRBJ1-1; a possible D gene is TRBD1 (6 bases). Trimming shortened V by 5 bases and J by 0 bases, and 14 bases separated the two germline ends. This CDR3 is built from 15 residues. In germline, CDR1 is SGHNT, CDR2 YYREEE (reference sequence). The CDR3 spells CASRPGGSMNTEAFF. For the CDR3, the DNA is TGTGCCAGCAGGCCGGGGGGCAGCATGAACACTGAAGCTTTCTTT.

J is TRBJ2-3 and V is TRBV6-4, with 10 bases identical to TRBD2. CDR1 is MRHNA and CDR2 is SNTAGT in the germline V gene. V trimming: 3 bases; J trimming: 3 bases; junction bases outside the gene matches: 3. The CDR3 sequence is 15 residues long. CDR3 in amino acids: CASSEGAGGTDTQYF. The CDR3 region has the DNA TGTGCCAGCAGTGAGGGAGCGGGGGGGACAGATACGCAGTATTTT.

V is TRBV5-4 and J is TRBJ2-5; maybe TRBD1 (6 bases). The CDR3 is made up of 13 amino acids. Trimming left V 3 bases short and J 4 bases short, with 10 bases between. The germline CDR1 and CDR2 sequences are SGHNT and YYREEE (reference sequence). In nucleotides, the CDR3 is TGTGCCAGCAGCTCGGACAGCCGAGAGACCCAGTACTTC. Residues: CASSSDSRETQYF.

This clone has a handful of counts. J is TRBJ2-7 and V is TRBV6-1, with a possible D match to TRBD2 (5 bases). The CDR3 length is 13 residues. The V end lost 6 bases, the J end lost 3 bases, and 12 bases lay between the germline ends. Germline CDR1 and CDR2: MNHNS and SASEGT. DNA for the CDR3: TGTGCCAGCAGAGGACTGTCATACTACGAGCAGTACGTC. Protein: CASRGLSYYEQYV.

The chain recombines TRBV7-3 with TRBJ2-3; D uncertain. CDR1 SGHTA and CDR2 FQGTGA come from the germline V gene. This CDR3 spans 13 amino acids. V was cut by 2 bases and J by 6 bases, with 9 bases left in between. CDR3 in amino acids: CASSLLRADTQYF. CDR3 DNA sequence: TGTGCCAGCAGCTTATTAAGAGCTGATACGCAGTATTTT.

The chain combines TRBV27 with TRBJ1-6, with D unresolved. Per germline, CDR1 MNHEY and CDR2 SMNVEV (reference sequence). The CDR3 is made up of 15 amino acids. Trimming removed 6 bases from V and 0 bases from J, with 9 bases in between. The CDR3 is CASRQTDSYNSPLHF. For the CDR3, the DNA is TGTGCCAGCAGGCAAACAGACTCCTATAATTCACCCCTCCACTTT.

V is TRBV5-1 and J is TRBJ2-7; D ambiguous. This CDR3 region has 11 residues. V shed 3 bases and J shed 4 bases, with 5 bases lying between them. Germline-derived CDR1 and CDR2 are SGHRS and YFSETQ. CDR3 nucleotides: TGCGCCAGCAGCTCCAAATACGAGCAGTACTTC. As protein: CASSSKYEQYF.

This clone was observed a few times. This chain joins TRBV7-9 and TRBJ2-1; 11 bases match TRBD2. Trimming at V came to 3 bases and at J to 6 bases, leaving 16 bases not matched to a gene. Germline CDR1 reads SEHNR; CDR2 reads FQNEAQ (reference sequence). The CDR3 covers 19 residues. The DNA for the CDR3 is TGTGCCAGCAGCTTTTTGGGCAGGGGAGTAGCGGGGGGGCCCAATGAGCAGTTCTTC. It encodes CASSFLGRGVAGGPNEQFF. Complete variable domain (other parts from reference TRBV7-9 and TRBJ2-1): DTGVSQNPRHKITKRGQNVTFRCDPISEHNRLYWYRQTLGQGPEFLTYFQNEAQLEKSRLLSDRFSAERPKGSFSTLEIQRTEQGDSAMYLCASSFLGRGVAGGPNEQFFGPGTRLTVL.

The chain couples TRBV5-1 to TRBJ2-3; 7 bases fit TRBD1. CDR1 is SGHRS and CDR2 is YFSETQ in the germline V gene. Germline trimming cut 0 bases from V and 2 bases from J; bases unmatched to any gene: 9. The CDR3 totals 17 residues. CDR3 protein: CASSLGHRDRFTDTQYF. DNA of the CDR3: TGCGCCAGCAGCTTGGGGCATCGGGACAGATTCACAGATACGCAGTATTTT.

The chain joins TRBV2 to TRBJ1-1, with a tentative D call TRBD1 (5 bases). The V gene's germline CDR1 is SNHLY and CDR2 FYNNEI. This CDR3 is 11 amino acids long. V was shortened by 5 bases and J by 7 bases, with 8 bases between the two germline ends. CDR3 coding DNA: TGTGCCAGCAGTAGACAGTTTGAAGCTTTCTTT. It encodes CASSRQFEAFF.